Each of the 12 T cell receptor beta chains below was sequenced from the same sample in a study of OX40 agonist ivuxolimab in advanced cancers. Sequencing was performed with immunoSEQ multiplex PCR; in TCRdb, only in-frame clones are kept and a portion is missing. The data show some 43,000 clones, more than 75% seen once. The sequenced sample was CD4+ or CD8+ T cells sorted from blood, obtained in a trial of the OX40 agonist ivuxolimab. These receptors were taken from an adult with an advanced solid tumor such as melanoma, head and neck, liver or kidney cancer.

The chain is built from TRBV10-1 and TRBJ2-7, with D perhaps TRBD1 (6 bases). The CDR3 runs to 13 residues. Per germline, CDR1 WNHNN and CDR2 SYGVQD (reference sequence). V was cut by 3 bases and J by 7 bases, with 13 bases left in between. CDR3 nucleotides: TGCGCCAGCAGTGATCAACAGGGTGGAGAGCAGTACTTC. This sequence encodes CASSDQQGGEQYF.

This chain connects TRBV2 to TRBJ2-5, with D unresolved. Trimming pared 6 bases from V and 5 bases from J, leaving 16 bases between. The CDR3 loop spans 14 amino acids. Germline V gene lookup returns CDR1 SNHLY and CDR2 FYNNEI. CDR3 loop: CASSLDGYGETQYF. Written as DNA, the CDR3 is TGTGCCAGCAGCCTGGACGGCTACGGGGAGACCCAGTACTTC.

This chain uses TRBV5-8 with TRBJ1-5; D ambiguous. Germline V gene data show CDR1 as SGHTS and CDR2 as YDEGEE. The CDR3 contains 12 residues. V was trimmed by 1 base and J by 5 bases, leaving 4 bases between them. CDR3 nucleotides: TGTGCCAGCAGCTTGAGGGATCAGCCCCAGCATTTT. Its protein product is CASSLRDQPQHF.

The chain recombines TRBV7-9 with TRBJ1-2; 9 bases are a match to TRBD1. Trimming took 4 bases from V and 4 from J; bases not matched to a gene: 10. The V gene's germline CDR1 is SEHNR and CDR2 FQNEAQ (reference sequence). The CDR3 contains 16 residues. CDR3 sequence (DNA): TGTGCCAGCAGCTCCTCCGGAGGGACAGGGATCTATGGCTACACCTTC. It codes for CASSSSGGTGIYGYTF.

V is TRBV19 and J is TRBJ2-3; weak D call: TRBD2 (5 bases). CDR1 and CDR2 from the germline V gene are LNHDA and SQIVND (reference sequence). V lost 8 bases to trimming and J lost 6 bases, with 15 bases between them. The CDR3 consists of 13 residues. The CDR3 region is CASSAGRSDTQYF. The CDR3 nucleotides are TGTGCCAGTTCCGCGGGCCGGTCGGATACGCAGTATTTT.

CDR3 coding DNA: TGTGCCAGCAGCTTAGAGGGGGGGAGGGCCGTGTATGAGCAGTTCTTC. This encodes CASSLEGGRAVYEQFF. V is TRBV7-8 and J is TRBJ2-1, with D tentatively TRBD2 (7 bases). CDR3 length: 16 residues. The V end lost 1 base, the J end lost 8 bases, and 18 bases lay between the germline ends. Germline V gene sequence: CDR1 SGHVS, CDR2 FQNEAQ.

Comments on this clone: This CDR3 is also generated by other DNA sequences in the sample. This chain uses TRBV11-2 with TRBJ2-5; D is uncertain. The CDR3 spans 13 residues. Germline lookup yields CDR1 SGHAT and CDR2 FQNNGV. Between the trimmed V and J ends, which lost 5 bases and 0 bases, there was a span of 7 bases. CDR3 coding DNA: TGTGCCAGCAGCGAAGGGAACCAAGAGACCCAGTACTTC. This sequence encodes CASSEGNQETQYF.

This clone was found a few times. The V gene is TRBV13, the J gene TRBJ2-1, with TRBD2 matching over 10 bases. Germline CDR1 is PRHDT and CDR2 is FYEKMQ (reference sequence). The CDR3 is 14 amino acids. V shed 6 bases and J 8 bases; nucleotides not matched to a gene: 7. The CDR3 spells CASRTGTSDHEQFF. The CDR3 DNA sequence: TGTGCCAGCAGGACCGGGACTAGCGACCATGAGCAGTTCTTC.

The J gene is TRBJ1-2, the V gene TRBV4-2; D gene unclear. The V gene's germline CDR1 is LGHNA and CDR2 YNFKEQ. Trimming took 7 bases from V and 4 from J, leaving 25 bases between them. The CDR3 consists of 17 residues. CDR3 in DNA: TGTGCCAGCACTCGAATTTCCTTGACCGGAGATGCCTATGGCTACACCTTC. Translation gives CASTRISLTGDAYGYTF.

This rearrangement joins TRBV7-9 to TRBJ2-7, with 9 positions matching TRBD2. The CDR3 contains 15 residues. Germline V CDR1 and CDR2: SEHNR, FQNEAQ (reference sequence). V was clipped by 7 bases and J by 4 bases; unmatched bases: 11. The chain's CDR3 is CASTLGLAGSYEQYF. CDR3 DNA sequence: TGTGCCAGCACCTTGGGGCTAGCGGGGTCGTACGAGCAGTACTTC.

This chain links TRBV7-2 with TRBJ2-1; no clear D gene. Germline V CDR1 and CDR2: SGHTA, FQGNSA. The CDR3 spans 13 residues. The V gene lost 2 bases and the J gene lost 9 bases, with 11 bases spanning the gap. This chain's CDR3 is CASSLLAHGEQFF. CDR3 DNA: TGTGCCAGCAGCTTATTGGCCCACGGTGAGCAGTTCTTC.

This clone was picked up one time. V gene TRBV6-4 combines with J gene TRBJ1-3; D may be TRBD1 (5 bases). The V end lost 5 bases, the J end lost 0 bases, and 5 bases lay between the germline ends. Germline V gives CDR1 MRHNA, CDR2 SNTAGT. This CDR3 is 13 amino acids long. CDR3 amino acids: CASSTGSGNTIYF. In DNA form, the CDR3 reads TGTGCCAGCAGTACAGGCTCTGGAAACACCATATATTTT.